The T cell receptor beta chain described here comes from a study of blood T cell repertoires in COVID-19. About the research overall: From the United States, Italy and Spain came samples of acute and convalescent COVID-19. In each case, the material was cDNA or gDNA derived from T cells, B-cell-depleted T cells, or PBMCs.

Germline V gene sequence: CDR1 SGHVS, CDR2 FNYEAQ. The CDR3 is 16 residues long. V was shortened by 4 bases and J by 7 bases, with 22 bases between the two germline ends. Under the authors' procedure: Amplifying reference gene primers gave estimates of nucleated cell counts. TCRdb's table, derived via immunoSEQ multiplex PCR, lists solely in-frame clones and lacks some. Clonal size and the V and J genes are those of that table, whereas D and trimming came from the DNA. The sample yields under 85,000 clones, roughly 86% seen once. V gene TRBV7-6 combines with J gene TRBJ1-1; D is unresolved. Sequences were obtained from peripheral blood. The clonotype originates from a human donor in a cohort sampled during active COVID-19. CDR3 bases: TGTGCCAGCAGCTCCAACCCCCGGGGAGCGACGGTTGAAGCTTTCTTT. It is translated as CASSSNPRGATVEAFF. Variable domain in full (rest from reference TRBV7-6 and TRBJ1-1): GAGVSQSPRYKVTKRGQDVALRCDPISGHVSLYWYRQALGQGPEFLTYFNYEAQQDKSGLPNDRFSAERPEGSISTLTIQRTEQRDSAMYRCASSSNPRGATVEAFFGQGTRLTVV.